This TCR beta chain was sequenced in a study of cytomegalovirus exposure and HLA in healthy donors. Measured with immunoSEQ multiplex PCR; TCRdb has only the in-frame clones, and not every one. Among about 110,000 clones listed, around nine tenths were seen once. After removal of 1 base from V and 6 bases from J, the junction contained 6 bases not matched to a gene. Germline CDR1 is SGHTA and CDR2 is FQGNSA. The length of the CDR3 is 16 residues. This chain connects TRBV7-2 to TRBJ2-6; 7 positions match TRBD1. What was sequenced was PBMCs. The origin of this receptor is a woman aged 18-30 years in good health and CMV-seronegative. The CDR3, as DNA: TGTGCCAGCAGCTTAGAGGGGACAGTTCAGGCCAACGTCCTGACTTTC. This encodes CASSLEGTVQANVLTF.